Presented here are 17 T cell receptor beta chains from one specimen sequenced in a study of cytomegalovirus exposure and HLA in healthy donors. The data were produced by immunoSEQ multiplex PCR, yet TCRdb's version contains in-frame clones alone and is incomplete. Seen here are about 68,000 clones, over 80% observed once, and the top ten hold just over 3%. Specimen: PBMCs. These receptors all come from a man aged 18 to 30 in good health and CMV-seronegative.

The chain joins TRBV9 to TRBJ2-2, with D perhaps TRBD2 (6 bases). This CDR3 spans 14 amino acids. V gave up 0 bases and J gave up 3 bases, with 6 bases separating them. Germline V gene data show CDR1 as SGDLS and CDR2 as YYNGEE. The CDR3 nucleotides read TGTGCCAGCAGCGTAGGGGACTACACCGGGGAGCTGTTTTTT. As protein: CASSVGDYTGELFF. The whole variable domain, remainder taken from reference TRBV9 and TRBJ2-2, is DSGVTQTPKHLITATGQRVTLRCSPRSGDLSVYWYQQSLDQGLQFLIQYYNGEERAKGNILERFSAQQFPDLHSELNLSSLELGDSALYFCASSVGDYTGELFFGEGSRLTVL.

CDR3 amino acids: CASSYGQGYNQPQHF. The CDR3, as DNA: TGTGCCAGCAGCTACGGACAAGGTTACAATCAGCCCCAGCATTTT. The rearrangement links TRBV5-6 to TRBJ1-5, with D possibly being TRBD1 (5 bases). CDR1 and CDR2 (germline): SGHDT, YYEEEE. The CDR3 length is 15 residues. The V gene lost 3 bases and the J gene lost 3 bases, with 13 bases spanning the gap.

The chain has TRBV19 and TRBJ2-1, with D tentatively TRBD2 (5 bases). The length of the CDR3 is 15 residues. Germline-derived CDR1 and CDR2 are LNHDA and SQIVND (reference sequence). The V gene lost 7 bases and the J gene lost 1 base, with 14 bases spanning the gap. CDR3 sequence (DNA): TGTGCCAGTATAACGGACGGAGGATCCTACAATGAGCAGTTCTTC. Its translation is CASITDGGSYNEQFF.

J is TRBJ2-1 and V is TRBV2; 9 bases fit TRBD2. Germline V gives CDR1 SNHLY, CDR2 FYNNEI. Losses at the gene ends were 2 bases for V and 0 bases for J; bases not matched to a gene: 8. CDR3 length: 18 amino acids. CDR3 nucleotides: TGTGCCAGCAGTGAAAACCGACTAGCGGTAAGCTCCTACAATGAGCAGTTCTTC. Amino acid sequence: CASSENRLAVSSYNEQFF.

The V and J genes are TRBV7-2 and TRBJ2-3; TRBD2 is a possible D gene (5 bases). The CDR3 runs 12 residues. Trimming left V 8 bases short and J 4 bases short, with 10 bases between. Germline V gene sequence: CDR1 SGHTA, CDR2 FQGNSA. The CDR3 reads CASAVSADTQYF. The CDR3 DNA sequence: TGTGCCAGCGCCGTTAGCGCAGATACGCAGTATTTT. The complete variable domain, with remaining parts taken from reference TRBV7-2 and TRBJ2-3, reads GAGVSQSPSNKVTEKGKDVELRCDPISGHTALYWYRQSLGQGLEFLIYFQGNSAPDKSGLPSDRFSAERTGGSVSTLTIQRTQQEDSAVYLCASAVSADTQYFGPGTRLTVL.

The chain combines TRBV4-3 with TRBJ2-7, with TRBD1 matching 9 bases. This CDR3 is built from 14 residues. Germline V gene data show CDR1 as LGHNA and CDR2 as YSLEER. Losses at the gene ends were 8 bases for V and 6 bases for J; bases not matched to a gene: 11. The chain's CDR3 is CASPSRDRVFEQYF. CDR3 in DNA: TGCGCCAGCCCCTCGAGGGACAGGGTGTTCGAGCAGTACTTC.

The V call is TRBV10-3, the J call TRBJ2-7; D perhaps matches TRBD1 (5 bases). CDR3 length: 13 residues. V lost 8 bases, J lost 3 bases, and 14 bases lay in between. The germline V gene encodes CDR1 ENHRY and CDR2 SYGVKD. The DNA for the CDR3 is TGTGCCATCGGCGGCGTGCAGGGCTACGAGCAGTACTTC. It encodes CAIGGVQGYEQYF.

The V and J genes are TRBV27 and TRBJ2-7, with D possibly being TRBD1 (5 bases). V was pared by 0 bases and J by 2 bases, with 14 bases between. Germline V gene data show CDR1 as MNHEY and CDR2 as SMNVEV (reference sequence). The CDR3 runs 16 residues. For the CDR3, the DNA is TGTGCCAGCAGTTTATCGTGGCCCGGACAAGCCTACGAGCAGTACTTC. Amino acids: CASSLSWPGQAYEQYF.

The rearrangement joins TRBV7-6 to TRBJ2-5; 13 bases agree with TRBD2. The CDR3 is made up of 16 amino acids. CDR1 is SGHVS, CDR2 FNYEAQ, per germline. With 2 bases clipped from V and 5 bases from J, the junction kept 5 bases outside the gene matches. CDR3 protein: CASSLYGTSGTETQYF. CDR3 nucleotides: TGTGCCAGCAGCTTATATGGGACTAGCGGGACTGAGACCCAGTACTTC.

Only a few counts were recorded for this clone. The CDR3, as DNA: TGTGCCAGCAGCTTTGGGACAGCACTTCAAGAGACCCAGTACTTC. It encodes CASSFGTALQETQYF. The chain links TRBV7-2 to TRBJ2-5; 7 positions agree with TRBD1. V lost 3 bases, J lost 2 bases, and 6 bases stayed unmatched. CDR1 and CDR2 from the germline V gene are SGHTA and FQGNSA. This CDR3 spans 15 amino acids.

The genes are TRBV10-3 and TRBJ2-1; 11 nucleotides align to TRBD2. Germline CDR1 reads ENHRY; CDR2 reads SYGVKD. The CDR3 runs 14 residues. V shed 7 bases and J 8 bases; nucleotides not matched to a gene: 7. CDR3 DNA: TGTGCCATCAAAGTCACTAGCGGGAGCGATGAGCAGTTCTTC. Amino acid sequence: CAIKVTSGSDEQFF.

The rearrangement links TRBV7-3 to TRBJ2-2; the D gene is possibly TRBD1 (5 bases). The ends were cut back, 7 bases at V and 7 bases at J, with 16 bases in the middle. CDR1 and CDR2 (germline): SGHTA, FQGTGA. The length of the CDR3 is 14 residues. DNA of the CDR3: TGTGCCAGCAACTGGGGCGGACCCATCGGGGAGCTGTTTTTT. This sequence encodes CASNWGGPIGELFF.

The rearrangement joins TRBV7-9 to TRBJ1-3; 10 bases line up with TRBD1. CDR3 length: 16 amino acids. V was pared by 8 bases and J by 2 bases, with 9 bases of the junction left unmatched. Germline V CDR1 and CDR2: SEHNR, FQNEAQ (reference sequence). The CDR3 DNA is TGTGCCAGCGTGCTGCAAGGACAGGGGGCTGGAAACACCATATATTTT. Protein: CASVLQGQGAGNTIYF.

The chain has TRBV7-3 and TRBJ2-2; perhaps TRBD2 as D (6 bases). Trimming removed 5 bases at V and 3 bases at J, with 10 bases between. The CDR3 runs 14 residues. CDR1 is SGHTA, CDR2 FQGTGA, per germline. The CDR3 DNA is TGTGCCAGCAGCGGAGGGATATACACCGGGGAGCTGTTTTTT. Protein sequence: CASSGGIYTGELFF.

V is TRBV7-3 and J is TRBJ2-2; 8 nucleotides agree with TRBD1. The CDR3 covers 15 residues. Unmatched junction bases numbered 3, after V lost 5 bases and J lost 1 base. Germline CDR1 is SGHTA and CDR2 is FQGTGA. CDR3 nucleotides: TGTGCCAGCAGCCGTGACAGGGGGAACACCGGGGAGCTGTTTTTT. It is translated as CASSRDRGNTGELFF.

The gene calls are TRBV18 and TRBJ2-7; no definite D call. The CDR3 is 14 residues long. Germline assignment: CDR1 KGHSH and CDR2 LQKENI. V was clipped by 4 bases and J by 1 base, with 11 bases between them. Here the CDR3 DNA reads TGTGCCAGCTCACTCAGCTCGGGTTCCTACGAGCAGTACTTC. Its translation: CASSLSSGSYEQYF.

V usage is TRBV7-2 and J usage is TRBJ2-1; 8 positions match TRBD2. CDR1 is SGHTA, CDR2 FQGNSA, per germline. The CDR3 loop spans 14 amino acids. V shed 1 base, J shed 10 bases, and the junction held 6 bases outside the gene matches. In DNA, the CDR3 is TGTGCCAGCAGCTTAGAAGCGGGAGTCGGGGAGCAGTTCTTC. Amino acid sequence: CASSLEAGVGEQFF.